The 10 T cell receptor beta chains below all came from one sample that was sequenced in a study of blood T cell repertoires in COVID-19. The method was immunoSEQ multiplex PCR; TCRdb's version includes in-frame clones alone and lacks a portion of them. The data hold about 140,000 clones, with 84% observed a single time. Sequenced input: PBMCs or T cells enriched from blood (not recorded which). These receptors were obtained from a woman between 50 and 59 years old with acute COVID-19.

The CDR3 loop is CASSPKGGNGVSTDTQYF. Here the CDR3 DNA reads TGCGCCAGCAGCCCCAAAGGCGGGAATGGTGTAAGCACAGATACGCAGTATTTT. The chain joins TRBV4-1 to TRBJ2-3; TRBD2 might be the D (6 bases). Germline V CDR1 and CDR2: MGHRA, YSYEKL. V lost 4 bases and J lost 0, with 20 bases in between. The CDR3 covers 18 residues.

In its sample, this clone was seen a few times. The chain has TRBV6-8 and TRBJ2-7; 10 positions agree with TRBD1. V lost 10 bases to trimming and J lost 2 bases; unmatched junction nucleotides: 14. Germline V gives CDR1 MNHGY, CDR2 SAAAGT. CDR3 length: 16 amino acids. This CDR3 is CAKPPGTGDRAYEQYF. DNA for the CDR3: TGTGCCAAACCCCCCGGGACAGGGGATAGGGCCTACGAGCAGTACTTC.

The V and J genes are TRBV2 and TRBJ1-2, with 9 nucleotides matching TRBD1. This CDR3 contains 14 residues. V shed 7 bases and J 5 bases; nucleotides not matched to a gene: 8. Germline V gene data show CDR1 as SNHLY and CDR2 as FYNNEI. The CDR3: CASTPGTGYYGYTF. CDR3 nucleotide sequence: TGTGCCAGCACCCCCGGGACAGGGTATTATGGCTACACCTTC.

This clone was picked up a small number of times. J is TRBJ1-1 and V is TRBV18; D is ambiguous. The V gene lost 0 bases and the J gene lost 3 bases, with 14 bases spanning the gap. The V gene's germline CDR1 is KGHSH and CDR2 LQKENI. This CDR3 has 16 amino acids. CDR3 protein: CASSPPVWEGDTEAFF. CDR3 coding DNA: TGTGCCAGCTCACCACCTGTCTGGGAGGGCGACACTGAAGCTTTCTTT.

CDR3 sequence reads: CASSFSQGYEQYF. The CDR3 nucleotides read TGTGCCAGCAGCTTCTCACAGGGGTACGAGCAGTACTTC. The chain recombines TRBV7-2 with TRBJ2-7; 7 positions agree with TRBD1. The CDR3 is made up of 13 amino acids. V trimming: 3 bases; J trimming: 4 bases; junction bases outside the gene matches: 3. Germline V lookup: CDR1 SGHTA, CDR2 FQGNSA.

This chain connects TRBV2 to TRBJ2-5; no clear D gene. Germline V gene lookup returns CDR1 SNHLY and CDR2 FYNNEI. V lost 6 bases and J lost 1, with 6 bases in between. The CDR3 consists of 12 residues. This CDR3 reads CASRRSQETQYF. CDR3 in DNA: TGTGCCAGCAGGAGGTCCCAAGAGACCCAGTACTTC.

The CDR3 here is CASSPGTGEGEAFF. CDR3 nucleotide sequence: TGTGCCAGCAGTCCCGGGACAGGGGAGGGTGAAGCTTTCTTT. The V call is TRBV6-5, the J call TRBJ1-1; TRBD1 matches at 10 bases. Trimming at V came to 5 bases and at J to 7 bases, leaving 7 bases not matched to a gene. This CDR3 contains 14 residues. CDR1 and CDR2 (germline): MNHEY, SVGAGI.

Regarding this clone: Other nucleotide sequences from this sample produce the same CDR3. The chain is built from TRBV6-5 and TRBJ1-4; D call uncertain. V was clipped by 1 base and J by 0 bases, with 6 bases between them. There are 15 residues in the CDR3. In germline, CDR1 is MNHEY, CDR2 SVGAGI. The CDR3 nucleotides are TGTGCCAGCAGTTACTTGGGCGCAACTAATGAAAAACTGTTTTTT. This sequence encodes CASSYLGATNEKLFF.

The rearrangement joins TRBV12-3 or TRBV12-4 to TRBJ1-2; D is unclear. This CDR3 has 12 residues. Trimming cost V 5 bases and J 6 bases, with 10 bases left between them. The CDR3, as DNA: TGTGCCAGCAGTCTCCGGGAGGATGGCTACACCTTC. The encoded protein is CASSLREDGYTF.

The chain is built from TRBV2 and TRBJ2-1; D uncertain. Trimming left V 2 bases short and J 0 bases short, with 11 bases between. Germline V gene lookup returns CDR1 SNHLY and CDR2 FYNNEI. The CDR3 contains 16 residues. The CDR3 loop is CASSESAESSYNEQFF. The DNA of the CDR3 is TGTGCCAGCAGTGAATCGGCGGAGAGCTCCTACAATGAGCAGTTCTTC.